This record looks at one T cell receptor (beta chain) sequence and its context. Its antigen is as yet unknown. The data were produced by immunoSEQ multiplex PCR, yet TCRdb's version contains in-frame clones alone and is incomplete. Of 60,000 to 80,000 clones listed, approximately 91% were seen once; the top ten hold about 4.9%. The data were taken from a study of resident and recirculating memory T cells in vitiligo. Study-level information: No cells were sorted; samples were homogenized just before genomic DNA extraction. Study observations and caveats: No single dominant TCR clone appeared; lesion clonality varied. TCR sequences were not conserved across biopsy sites or patients.

Stability required unchanged lesions during the previous 6 months. This receptor was taken from a male donor with vitiligo. The sequencing input was blood.

CDR3 protein: CASSQEAYQETQYF. DNA for the CDR3: TGTGCCAGCAGCCAGGAGGCATATCAAGAGACCCAGTACTTC. The V call is TRBV5-4, the J call TRBJ2-5; the D gene is possibly TRBD2 (5 bases). Trimming left V 4 bases short and J 2 bases short, with 12 bases between. The CDR3 extends over 14 amino acids. Germline assignment: CDR1 SGHNT and CDR2 YYREEE (reference sequence).